A selection of T cell receptor beta chains follows, all from one sample in a study of T cell responses to AZD1222 COVID-19 vaccine. The assay was immunoSEQ multiplex PCR, and TCRdb's table has in-frame clones only and misses some. This sample carries approximately 100,000 clones, 70% to 90% of them seen once, and the ten largest clones take 4.4%. Sample: peripheral blood, taken 28 days after the second AZD1222 dose. These receptors came from an adult who received the AZD1222 COVID-19 vaccine. Each CDR3 is given with its conserved first and last residue. The order of the fields is CDR3 protein, D gene, J gene, V gene. D genes are given only for firm matches.

CATSSSNVETQYF | NA | TRBJ2-5 | TRBV24-1
CASSQPAGAQYF | TRBD2 | TRBJ2-7 | TRBV4-1
CASSLTGPEEPLHF | NA | TRBJ1-6 | TRBV6-2/TRBV6-3
CASSASSYEQYF | NA | TRBJ2-7 | TRBV2
CASSQDHGYTF | NA | TRBJ1-2 | TRBV4-2
CASSDGQTKSYNEQFF | NA | TRBJ2-1 | TRBV6-4
CASSQVDRPALGYTF | NA | TRBJ1-2 | TRBV3-1/TRBV3-2
CASRNPFRNTEAFF | NA | TRBJ1-1 | TRBV28
CASSGNEQFF | NA | TRBJ2-1 | TRBV2
CASSQLAGGRDTQYF | TRBD2 | TRBJ2-3 | TRBV27
CASSASGGPYEQYF | NA | TRBJ2-7 | TRBV2
CAINNGVWEGESSYEQYF | NA | TRBJ2-7 | TRBV10-3
CATSSSFASGGYTF | NA | TRBJ1-2 | TRBV15
CASSQVVRSAASEQYF | NA | TRBJ2-7 | TRBV3-1/TRBV3-2
CSVEPASRNTEAFF | NA | TRBJ1-1 | TRBV29-1
CASSYDRLNQPQHF | NA | TRBJ1-5 | TRBV6-2/TRBV6-3
CASRTGTEIEKLFF | TRBD1 | TRBJ1-4 | TRBV7-9
CASSLKREKLFF | NA | TRBJ1-4 | TRBV5-5
CASRIGGTATGELFF | NA | TRBJ2-2 | TRBV7-3
CASKLAGGRNEQFF | TRBD2 | TRBJ2-1 | TRBV6-5
CASSLGRNSNYGYTF | NA | TRBJ1-2 | TRBV7-2
CASSMWTGAYGYTF | TRBD1 | TRBJ1-2 | TRBV19
CASSQAGYNEQFF | NA | TRBJ2-1 | TRBV4-2
CASTGGVNTEAFF | TRBD1 | TRBJ1-1 | TRBV18
CASSVGSGLLSNTGELFF | TRBD2 | TRBJ2-2 | TRBV9
CASGGLSGPTDTQYF | NA | TRBJ2-3 | TRBV5-1
CASSPFEDTQYF | NA | TRBJ2-3 | TRBV18
CASSLTGGGNTEAFF | TRBD1 | TRBJ1-1 | TRBV11-1
CASSFWVGNTGELFF | NA | TRBJ2-2 | TRBV7-3
CASSPTGFRPGNIQYF | NA | TRBJ2-4 | TRBV11-2
CASSLEGNTEAFF | NA | TRBJ1-1 | TRBV5-1
CAITEGGGELFF | NA | TRBJ2-2 | TRBV10-3
CASSFGSGVRTDTQYF | NA | TRBJ2-3 | TRBV7-9
CASTHSDGGDTQYF | NA | TRBJ2-3 | TRBV5-1
CASSIGAGIHTDTQYF | NA | TRBJ2-3 | TRBV19
CASSPGQGSRYF | NA | TRBJ2-7 | TRBV6-5
CASSFTETF | NA | TRBJ1-2 | TRBV11-3
CASSHKGGQGIVSYEQYF | TRBD1 | TRBJ2-7 | TRBV4-1
CASSLLQGWGEKLFF | NA | TRBJ1-4 | TRBV28
CASSPSGGGEYEQYF | NA | TRBJ2-7 | TRBV28
CASSLLTRSNQPQHF | NA | TRBJ1-5 | TRBV5-5
CASSPGDKGTDTQYF | NA | TRBJ2-3 | TRBV4-2
CATGGAGLGANVLTF | NA | TRBJ2-6 | TRBV24-1
CASSYAGGDYGYTF | NA | TRBJ1-2 | TRBV6-2/TRBV6-3
CSASNPTGPSEKLFF | TRBD1 | TRBJ1-4 | TRBV20-1
CASSLGGVGKCSPLHF | NA | TRBJ1-6 | TRBV5-6
CAWTSGRDYEQYF | TRBD2 | TRBJ2-7 | TRBV30
CASSLFSGESSNQPQHF | NA | TRBJ1-5 | TRBV5-1
CASSVGTRSEAFF | NA | TRBJ1-1 | TRBV9
CASGLLGTDTQYF | NA | TRBJ2-3 | TRBV12-5
CAISPTKTYEQYF | NA | TRBJ2-7 | TRBV10-3
CASSYWGAGETQYF | NA | TRBJ2-5 | TRBV6-2/TRBV6-3
CASSLGSYNSPLHF | NA | TRBJ1-6 | TRBV28
CASSFFSTGSTDTQYF | NA | TRBJ2-3 | TRBV7-9
CASSQDRNSGRGGENEQFF | TRBD2 | TRBJ2-1 | TRBV4-1
CASSYRGDEQFF | NA | TRBJ2-1 | TRBV6-6
CASSPADSYGYTF | NA | TRBJ1-2 | TRBV6-2/TRBV6-3
CASSLDGRENTEAFF | NA | TRBJ1-1 | TRBV9
CASRGTGGNSNQPQHF | TRBD1 | TRBJ1-5 | TRBV2